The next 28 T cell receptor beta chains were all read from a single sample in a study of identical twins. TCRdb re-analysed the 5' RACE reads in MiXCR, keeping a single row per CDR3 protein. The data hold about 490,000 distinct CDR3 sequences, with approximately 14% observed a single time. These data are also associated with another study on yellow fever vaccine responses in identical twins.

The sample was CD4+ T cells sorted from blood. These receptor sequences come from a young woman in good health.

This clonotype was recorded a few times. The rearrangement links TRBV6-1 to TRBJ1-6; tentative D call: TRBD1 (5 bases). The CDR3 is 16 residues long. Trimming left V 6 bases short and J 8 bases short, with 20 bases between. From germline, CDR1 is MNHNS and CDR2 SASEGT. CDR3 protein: CASSLAGGHADSPLHF. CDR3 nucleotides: TGTGCCAGCAGCCTCGCGGGCGGACACGCGGATTCACCCCTCCACTTT.

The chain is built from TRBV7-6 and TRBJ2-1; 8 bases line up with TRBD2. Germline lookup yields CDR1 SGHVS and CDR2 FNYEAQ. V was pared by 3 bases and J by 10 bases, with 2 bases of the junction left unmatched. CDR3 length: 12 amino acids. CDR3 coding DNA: TGTGCCAGCAGCTTTAGCGGGAAAGAGCAGTTCTTC. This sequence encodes CASSFSGKEQFF.

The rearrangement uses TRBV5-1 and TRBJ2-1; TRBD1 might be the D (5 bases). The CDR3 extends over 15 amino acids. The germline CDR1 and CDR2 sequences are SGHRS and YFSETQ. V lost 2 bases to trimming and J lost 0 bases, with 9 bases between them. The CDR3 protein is CASSFSGISYNEQFF. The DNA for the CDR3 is TGCGCCAGCAGCTTCTCAGGGATCTCCTACAATGAGCAGTTCTTC. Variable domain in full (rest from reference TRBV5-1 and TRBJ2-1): KAGVTQTPRYLIKTRGQQVTLSCSPISGHRSVSWYQQTPGQGLQFLFEYFSETQRNKGNFPGRFSGRQFSNSRSEMNVSTLELGDSALYLCASSFSGISYNEQFFGPGTRLTVL.

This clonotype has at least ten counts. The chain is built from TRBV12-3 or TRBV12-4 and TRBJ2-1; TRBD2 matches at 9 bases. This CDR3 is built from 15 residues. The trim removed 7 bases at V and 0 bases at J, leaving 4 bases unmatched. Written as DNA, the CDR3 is TGTGCCAGCACCATAGCGGGGGCCTCCTACAATGAGCAGTTCTTC. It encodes CASTIAGASYNEQFF.

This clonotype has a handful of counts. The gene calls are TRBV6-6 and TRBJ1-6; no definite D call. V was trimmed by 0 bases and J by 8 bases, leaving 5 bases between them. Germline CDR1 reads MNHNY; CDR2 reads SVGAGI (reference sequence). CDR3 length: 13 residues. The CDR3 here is CASSYSIHSPLHF. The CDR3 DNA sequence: TGTGCCAGCAGTTACTCCATACATTCACCCCTCCACTTT.

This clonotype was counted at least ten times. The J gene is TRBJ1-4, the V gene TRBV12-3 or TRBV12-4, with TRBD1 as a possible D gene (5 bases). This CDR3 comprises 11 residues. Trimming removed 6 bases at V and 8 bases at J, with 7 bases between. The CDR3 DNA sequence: TGTGCCAGCAGCCGGGGGGAAAAACTGTTTTTT. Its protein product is CASSRGEKLFF.

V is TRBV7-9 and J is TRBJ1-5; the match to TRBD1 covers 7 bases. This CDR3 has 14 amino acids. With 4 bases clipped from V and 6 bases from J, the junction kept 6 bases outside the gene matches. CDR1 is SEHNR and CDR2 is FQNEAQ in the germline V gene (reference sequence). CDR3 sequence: CASSSDRASQPQHF. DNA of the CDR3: TGTGCCAGCAGCTCAGACAGGGCGTCTCAGCCCCAGCATTTT. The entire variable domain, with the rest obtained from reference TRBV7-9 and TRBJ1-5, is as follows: DTGVSQNPRHKITKRGQNVTFRCDPISEHNRLYWYRQTLGQGPEFLTYFQNEAQLEKSRLLSDRFSAERPKGSFSTLEIQRTEQGDSAMYLCASSSDRASQPQHFGDGTRLSIL.

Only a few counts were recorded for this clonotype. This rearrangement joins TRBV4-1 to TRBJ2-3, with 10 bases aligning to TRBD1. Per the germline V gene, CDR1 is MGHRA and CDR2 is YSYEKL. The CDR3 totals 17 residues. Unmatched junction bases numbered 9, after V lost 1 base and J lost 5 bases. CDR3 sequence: CASSQAPDRGRGDTQYF. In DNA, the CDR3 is TGCGCCAGCAGCCAAGCCCCGGACAGGGGGAGAGGAGATACGCAGTATTTT.

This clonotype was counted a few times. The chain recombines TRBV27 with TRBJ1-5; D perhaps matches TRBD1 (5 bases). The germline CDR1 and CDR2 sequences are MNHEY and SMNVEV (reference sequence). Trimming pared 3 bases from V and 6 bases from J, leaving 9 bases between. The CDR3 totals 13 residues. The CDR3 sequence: CASSLTDTQPQHF. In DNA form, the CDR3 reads TGTGCCAGCAGTTTGACGGACACTCAGCCCCAGCATTTT.

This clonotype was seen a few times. The DNA of the CDR3 is TGTGCCACAGGGACTAGCGGGAGTGTCGCCCGTGAGCAGTTCTTC. This codes for CATGTSGSVAREQFF. The chain combines TRBV10-3 with TRBJ2-1; 14 bases fit TRBD2. CDR1 is ENHRY and CDR2 is SYGVKD in the germline V gene. V shed 10 bases and J 9 bases; nucleotides not matched to a gene: 11. The CDR3 spans 15 residues.

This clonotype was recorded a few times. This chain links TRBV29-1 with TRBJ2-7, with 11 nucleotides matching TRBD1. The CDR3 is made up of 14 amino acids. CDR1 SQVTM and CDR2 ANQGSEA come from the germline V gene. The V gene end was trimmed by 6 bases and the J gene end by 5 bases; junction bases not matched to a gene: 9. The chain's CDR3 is CSVHGQGASDEQYF. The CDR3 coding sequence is TGCAGCGTCCACGGACAGGGGGCTTCGGACGAGCAGTACTTC.

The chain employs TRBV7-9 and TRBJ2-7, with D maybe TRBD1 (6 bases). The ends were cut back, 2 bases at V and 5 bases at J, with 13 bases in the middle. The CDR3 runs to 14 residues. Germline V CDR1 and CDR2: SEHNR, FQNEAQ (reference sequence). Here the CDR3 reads CASSLKGQSDEQYV. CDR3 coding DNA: TGTGCCAGCAGCTTAAAAGGACAGTCGGACGAGCAGTACGTC.

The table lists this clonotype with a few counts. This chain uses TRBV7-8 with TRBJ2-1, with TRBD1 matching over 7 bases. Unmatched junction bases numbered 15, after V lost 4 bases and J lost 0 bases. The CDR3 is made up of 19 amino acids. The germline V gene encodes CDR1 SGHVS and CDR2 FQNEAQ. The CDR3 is CASSSKTRDSTFSYNEQFF. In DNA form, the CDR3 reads TGTGCCAGCAGCTCAAAGACCCGGGACAGCACGTTCTCCTACAATGAGCAGTTCTTC.

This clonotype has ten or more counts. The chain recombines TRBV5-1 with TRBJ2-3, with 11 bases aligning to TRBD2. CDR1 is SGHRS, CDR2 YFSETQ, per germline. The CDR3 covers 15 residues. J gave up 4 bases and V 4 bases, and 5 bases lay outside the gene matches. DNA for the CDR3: TGCGCCAGCAGCATTAGCGGGAGGGGAGCAGATACGCAGTATTTT. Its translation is CASSISGRGADTQYF.

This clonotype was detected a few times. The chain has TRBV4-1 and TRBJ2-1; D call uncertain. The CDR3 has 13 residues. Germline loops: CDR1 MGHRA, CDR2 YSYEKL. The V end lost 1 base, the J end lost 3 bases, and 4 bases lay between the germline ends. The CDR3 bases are TGCGCCAGCAGCCAAGCCTACTACAATGAGCAGTTCTTC. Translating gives CASSQAYYNEQFF.

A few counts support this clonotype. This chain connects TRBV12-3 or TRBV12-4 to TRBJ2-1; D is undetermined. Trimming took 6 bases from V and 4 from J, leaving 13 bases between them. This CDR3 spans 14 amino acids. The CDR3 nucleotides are TGTGCCAGCAGGTTCCTCCAGGAATACAATGAGCAGTTCTTC. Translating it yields CASRFLQEYNEQFF.

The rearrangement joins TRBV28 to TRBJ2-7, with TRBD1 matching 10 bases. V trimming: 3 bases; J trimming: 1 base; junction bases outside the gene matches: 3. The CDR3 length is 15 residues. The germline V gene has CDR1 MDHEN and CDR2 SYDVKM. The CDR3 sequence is CASSLGQGWSYEQYV. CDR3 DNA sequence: TGTGCCAGCAGTTTGGGACAGGGGTGGTCCTACGAGCAGTACGTC.

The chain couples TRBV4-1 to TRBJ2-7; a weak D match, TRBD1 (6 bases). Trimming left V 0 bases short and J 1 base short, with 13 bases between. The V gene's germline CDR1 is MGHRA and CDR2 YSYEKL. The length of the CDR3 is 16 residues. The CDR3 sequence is CASSQDSTRGSYEQYF. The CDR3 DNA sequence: TGCGCCAGCAGCCAAGATTCGACCAGGGGATCCTACGAGCAGTACTTC.

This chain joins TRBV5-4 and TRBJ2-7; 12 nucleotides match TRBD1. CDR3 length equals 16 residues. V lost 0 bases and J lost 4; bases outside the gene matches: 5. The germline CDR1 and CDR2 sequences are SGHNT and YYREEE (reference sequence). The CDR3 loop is CASSLGGTGGAYEQYF. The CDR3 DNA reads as TGTGCCAGCAGCTTGGGAGGGACAGGGGGCGCGTACGAGCAGTACTTC.

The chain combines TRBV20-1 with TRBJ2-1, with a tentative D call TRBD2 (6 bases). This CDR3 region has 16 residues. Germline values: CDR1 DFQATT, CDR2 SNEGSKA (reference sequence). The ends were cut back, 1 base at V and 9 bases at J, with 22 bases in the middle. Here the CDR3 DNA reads TGCAGTGCTAGAGTACCAGGTGCGGGACGGAGGGGTGAGCAGTTCTTC. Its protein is CSARVPGAGRRGEQFF.

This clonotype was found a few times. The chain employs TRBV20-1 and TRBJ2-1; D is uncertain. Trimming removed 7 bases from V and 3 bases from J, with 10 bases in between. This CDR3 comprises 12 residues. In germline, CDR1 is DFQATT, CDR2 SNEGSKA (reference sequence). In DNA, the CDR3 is TGCAGTGTAGGAAGGAGCTACAATGAGCAGTTCTTC. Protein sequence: CSVGRSYNEQFF.

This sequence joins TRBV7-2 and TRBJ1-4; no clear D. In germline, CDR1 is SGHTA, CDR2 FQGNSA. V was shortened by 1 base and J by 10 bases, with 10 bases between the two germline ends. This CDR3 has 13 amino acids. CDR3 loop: CASSLGVDGKLFF. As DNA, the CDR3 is TGTGCCAGCAGCTTAGGAGTGGACGGAAAACTGTTTTTT.

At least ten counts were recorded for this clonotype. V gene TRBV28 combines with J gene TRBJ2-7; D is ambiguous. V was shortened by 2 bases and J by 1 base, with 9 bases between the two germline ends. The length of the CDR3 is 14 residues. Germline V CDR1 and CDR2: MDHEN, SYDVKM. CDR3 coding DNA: TGTGCCAGCAGTTTAGGCGATCGGTCCTACGAGCAGTACTTC. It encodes CASSLGDRSYEQYF.

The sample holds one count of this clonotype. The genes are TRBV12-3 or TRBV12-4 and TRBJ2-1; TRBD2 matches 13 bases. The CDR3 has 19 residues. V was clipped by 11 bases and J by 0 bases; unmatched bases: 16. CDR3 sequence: CALSTRTSGGGISYNEQFF. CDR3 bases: TGTGCCCTCAGTACTCGGACTAGCGGGGGAGGAATCTCCTACAATGAGCAGTTCTTC.

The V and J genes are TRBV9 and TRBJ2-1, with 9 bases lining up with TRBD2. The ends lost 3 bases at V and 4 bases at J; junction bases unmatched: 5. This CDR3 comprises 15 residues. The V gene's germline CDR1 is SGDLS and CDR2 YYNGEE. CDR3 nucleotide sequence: TGTGCCAGCAGCGATTCGGGACTAGCTTACAATGAGCAGTTCTTC. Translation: CASSDSGLAYNEQFF.

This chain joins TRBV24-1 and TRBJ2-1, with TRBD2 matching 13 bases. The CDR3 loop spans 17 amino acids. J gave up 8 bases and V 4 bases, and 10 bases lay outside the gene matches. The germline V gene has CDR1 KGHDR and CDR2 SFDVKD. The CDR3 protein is CATSDPPLAGGPDEQFF. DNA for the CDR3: TGTGCCACCAGTGACCCCCCACTAGCGGGAGGGCCCGATGAGCAGTTCTTC.

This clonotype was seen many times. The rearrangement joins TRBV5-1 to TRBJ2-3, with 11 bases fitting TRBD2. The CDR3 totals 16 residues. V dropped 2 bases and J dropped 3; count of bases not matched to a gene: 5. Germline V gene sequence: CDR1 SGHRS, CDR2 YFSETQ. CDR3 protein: CASSFTSGSSTDTQYF. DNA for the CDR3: TGCGCCAGCAGCTTCACTAGCGGGAGTTCTACAGATACGCAGTATTTT.

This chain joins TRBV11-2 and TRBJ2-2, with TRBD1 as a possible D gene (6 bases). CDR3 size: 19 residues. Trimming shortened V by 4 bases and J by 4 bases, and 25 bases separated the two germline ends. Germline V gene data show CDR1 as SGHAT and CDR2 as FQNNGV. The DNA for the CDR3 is TGTGCCAGCAGCTCCCGAATTTGGGGTGGCCAGGGGCCCACCGGGGAGCTGTTTTTT. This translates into CASSSRIWGGQGPTGELFF.